These 13 T cell receptor beta chains were sequenced from one sample in a study of T cells in Graves' hyperthyroidism and ophthalmopathy. RNA transcripts gave rise to amplified TCR beta CDR3 regions. First-round RT-PCR of the TCR CDR3 relied on the HTBI primer set. TCRdb reanalysed the multiplex PCR reads using MiXCR and keeps one entry per CDR3 protein. The sample records about 380,000 distinct CDR3 sequences, approximately 12% being singletons. Input material: blood. The receptors come from a man aged 25-45 years with Graves' hyperthyroidism that later progressed to Graves' ophthalmopathy.

In this sample, this clonotype turned up many times. CDR3: CASGRAHSEQFF. CDR3 sequence (DNA): TGTGCCAGCGGGCGGGCACACAGTGAGCAGTTCTTC. V and J are TRBV7-2 and TRBJ2-1; D possibly corresponds to TRBD2 (5 bases). Trimming took 8 bases from V and 9 from J, leaving 14 bases between them. CDR3 length: 12 amino acids. Germline loops: CDR1 SGHTA, CDR2 FQGNSA.

This clonotype has a count of ten or more. The chain couples TRBV2 to TRBJ1-4; D not resolved. CDR1 SNHLY and CDR2 FYNNEI come from the germline V gene. With 6 bases removed from V and 4 bases from J, the gap between germline ends came to 15 bases. The CDR3 is made up of 15 amino acids. DNA for the CDR3: TGTGCCAGCAGCCCCTGGGTCGTTCTTAATGAAAAACTGTTTTTT. This sequence encodes CASSPWVVLNEKLFF.

The chain uses TRBV4-1 and TRBJ2-3; 11 bases are a match to TRBD2. The trim removed 1 base at V and 2 bases at J, leaving 8 bases unmatched. The germline gives CDR1 MGHRA, CDR2 YSYEKL. The CDR3 consists of 18 residues. The CDR3 is CASSQAWLAGGSTDTQYF. DNA for the CDR3: TGCGCCAGCAGCCAAGCCTGGCTAGCGGGAGGCTCCACAGATACGCAGTATTTT.

This clonotype was detected only a few times. The gene calls are TRBV10-3 and TRBJ2-3; the D gene is possibly TRBD2 (5 bases). V lost 10 bases and J lost 0, with 11 bases in between. The CDR3 is made up of 13 amino acids. Germline lookup yields CDR1 ENHRY and CDR2 SYGVKD. CDR3 in amino acids: CATSLDSTDTQYF. The CDR3 nucleotides read TGTGCCACTTCACTAGACAGCACAGATACGCAGTATTTT.

This clonotype appeared many times. CDR3 DNA: TGTGCCAGCAGCTCCCTGAGCGGGGGCGCAGATACGCAGTATTTT. Amino acid sequence: CASSSLSGGADTQYF. The gene calls are TRBV7-8 and TRBJ2-3; TRBD2 agrees at 8 bases. Per the germline V gene, CDR1 is SGHVS and CDR2 is FQNEAQ. Germline trimming cut 4 bases from V and 4 bases from J; bases unmatched to any gene: 7. The CDR3 runs to 15 residues.

This clonotype was observed a few times. The V and J genes are TRBV15 and TRBJ1-2; the D is unclear. Germline lookup yields CDR1 LNHNV and CDR2 YYDKDF (reference sequence). The germline V and J ends were trimmed by 2 bases and 13 bases, with 17 bases remaining between them. This CDR3 region has 13 residues. The CDR3 region has the DNA TGTGCCACCAGCAGAAATATCGACACCCCTAGCACCTTC. It translates to CATSRNIDTPSTF.

Remarks on this clonotype: A much larger clone differs by one base, so this may be a read error. The rearrangement uses TRBV2 and TRBJ1-5; D unresolved. The CDR3 is 14 amino acids. Germline CDR1 reads SNHLY; CDR2 reads FYNNEI. The ends were cut back, 3 bases at V and 0 bases at J, with 6 bases in the middle. The DNA of the CDR3 is TGTGCCAGCAGTGAGAGTTGTAGCAATCAGCCCCAGCATTTT. Its translation is CASSESCSNQPQHF.

This clonotype was picked up a small number of times. An end of the junction does not agree with germline; a read error may underlie this. The rearrangement uses TRBV7-9 and TRBJ2-5; 11 bases line up with TRBD1. The length of the CDR3 is 15 residues. Looked up from germline, CDR1 is SEHNR and CDR2 is FQNEAQ (reference sequence). CDR3 bases: TGTGCCAGCAGCACCTGGACAGGGGGCTACGAGACCCGGTACTTC. Translating gives CASSTWTGGYETRYF.

Regarding this clonotype: A much larger clone sits a single nucleotide away, making a read error possible. This sequence joins TRBV6-2 or TRBV6-3 and TRBJ2-5; D ambiguous. This CDR3 comprises 15 residues. Germline CDR1 is MNHEY and CDR2 is SVGEGT. V dropped 2 bases and J dropped 4 bases, with 14 bases sitting between them. The CDR3 spells CASSYPSFMVETQYF. CDR3 coding DNA: TGTGCCAGCAGTTACCCGTCCTTCATGGTAGAGACCCAGTACTTC.

This clonotype was detected a few times. The chain combines TRBV19 with TRBJ1-5, with 8 bases fitting TRBD1. CDR1 and CDR2 from the germline V gene are LNHDA and SQIVND (reference sequence). V trimming: 6 bases; J trimming: 1 base; junction bases outside the gene matches: 5. The CDR3 covers 15 residues. CDR3 in amino acids: CASRSDRVSNQPQHF. CDR3 nucleotides: TGTGCCAGTAGATCGGACAGGGTAAGCAATCAGCCCCAGCATTTT.

The table lists this clonotype with many counts. This chain joins TRBV27 and TRBJ2-3; D is possibly TRBD2 (6 bases). With 0 bases removed from V and 8 bases from J, the gap between germline ends came to 9 bases. Per germline, CDR1 MNHEY and CDR2 SMNVEV (reference sequence). This CDR3 is built from 13 residues. For the CDR3, the DNA is TGTGCCAGCAGTTTATCTAGCGGTATTACGCAGTATTTT. Translating it yields CASSLSSGITQYF.

This clonotype was observed many times. The chain carries TRBV6-1 and TRBJ1-1; possibly TRBD1 for D (5 bases). V was trimmed by 6 bases and J by 1 base, leaving 12 bases between them. The germline V gene has CDR1 MNHNS and CDR2 SASEGT. The CDR3 contains 14 residues. As DNA, the CDR3 is TGTGCCAGCAGGCTGGGACGGACGAACACTGAAGCTTTCTTT. Its protein is CASRLGRTNTEAFF.

This clonotype showed up many times. The V call is TRBV6-1, the J call TRBJ1-1, with 7 bases fitting TRBD1. From germline, CDR1 is MNHNS and CDR2 SASEGT. This CDR3 is 15 amino acids long. With 6 bases clipped from V and 2 bases from J, the junction kept 9 bases outside the gene matches. The CDR3 spells CASRGEGARNTEAFF. The CDR3 nucleotides read TGTGCCAGCAGGGGGGAGGGGGCGCGTAACACTGAAGCTTTCTTT.